One TCR beta chain is described in this entry. What it recognizes is unknown. According to the study, TCR beta libraries were built with iRepertoire HTBI primers and CDR3-region Arm-PCR. TCRdb itself ran the multiplex PCR reads through MiXCR, one entry per CDR3 protein. There are approximately 480,000 distinct CDR3 sequences in the sample; around 15% occur only once, and about 12% lies in the top ten. The data originate from a study of regulatory T cells in long-lasting Graves disease. Trimming at V came to 2 bases and at J to 5 bases, leaving 3 bases not matched to a gene. The V gene's germline CDR1 is DFQATT and CDR2 SNEGSKA (reference sequence). The CDR3 is made up of 15 amino acids. Broader study findings: In persistent patients, shared public clonotypes (over 2,500) outnumbered those in new patients (about 1,000). Segments TRBV28, TRBJ1-2 and TRBJ2-5 showed preferential usage in persistent disease.

Time point of the sample: newly diagnosed GD, antithyroid drugs for less than 3 months. The TCR library used RNA extracted from PBMCs. The same data also contributed to another study, on T cells in Graves' hyperthyroidism and ophthalmopathy. That investigation notes: Graves' hyperthyroidism is called stable when ophthalmopathy does not progress within 18 months. With the HTBI primer set, the TCR CDR3 went through a first round of RT-PCR.

The receptor comes from a man aged 35-49 years with Graves disease. This rearrangement joins TRBV20-1 to TRBJ2-2, with 12 bases identical to TRBD2. The source material was peripheral blood mononuclear cells (PBMCs), sampled at new diagnosis, from a patient treated with antithyroid drugs. CDR3 DNA sequence: TGCAGTGCTAGACTAGCGGGAGGGCCGACCGGGGAGCTGTTTTTT. Translation: CSARLAGGPTGELFF.